The TCR beta chain under discussion was sequenced for a study of T cells in Graves' hyperthyroidism and ophthalmopathy. This clonotype showed up many times. The CDR3 is made up of 12 amino acids. The germline V gene has CDR1 MDHEN and CDR2 SYDVKM. V was cut by 6 bases and J by 6 bases, with 12 bases left in between. TCR beta CDR3 region amplification was performed from RNA transcripts. First-round RT-PCR targeting the TCR CDR3 was performed with the HTBI primer set. TCRdb fed the multiplex PCR reads into MiXCR, producing one record per CDR3 protein. The sample includes 350,000 to 500,000 distinct CDR3 sequences, approximately 15% of them seen just once.

The chain uses TRBV28 and TRBJ2-7; D remains unclear. This receptor was identified in a woman aged 18 to 35 with Graves' hyperthyroidism. Sequenced sample: blood. The CDR3 DNA reads as TGTGCCAGCAGGTTCCCAGGTGTCGAGCAGTACTTC. Translation gives CASRFPGVEQYF.